A selection of T cell receptor beta chains follows, all from one sample in a study of cytomegalovirus exposure and HLA in healthy donors. Clones were read by immunoSEQ multiplex PCR, and TCRdb kept only the in-frame ones, dropping some. The sample carries under 200,000 clones, 82% recorded once. The sequencing input was PBMCs. The source of these receptors is a girl aged 5 to 17 in good health and CMV-seropositive. Each CDR3 is given with its conserved first and last residue. Each record gives: J gene, V gene, CDR3 protein.

TRBJ1-5 TRBV7-3 CASSERQGAWPQHF
TRBJ2-5 TRBV6-1 CASSIRLGETQYF
TRBJ1-4 TRBV7-2 CASSLRVNEKLFF
TRBJ1-1 TRBV4-1 CASSQDLGRDVTMNTEAFF
TRBJ1-1 TRBV18 CASSPATGSTEAFF
TRBJ1-5 TRBV7-8 CASSLVGQDRVPQHF
TRBJ1-2 TRBV6-4 CASSANGYGYTF
TRBJ1-5 TRBV28 CASSAEKPGGRDQPQHF
TRBJ1-1 TRBV5-4 CASSSLGGGEAFF
TRBJ2-7 TRBV6-1 CASSAQRGGRIYEQYF
TRBJ2-1 TRBV5-1 CASSPTGTSGRGLREQFF
TRBJ2-5 TRBV27 CASTLVGGRTETQYF
TRBJ2-7 TRBV5-4 CASSLISASGSYEQYF
TRBJ2-5 TRBV18 CASSPAGQETQYF
TRBJ2-7 TRBV2 CASTLSSYEQYF
TRBJ1-4 TRBV7-6 CASSLGRNNEKLFF
TRBJ2-1 TRBV29-1 CSVGGGSYNEQFF
TRBJ1-1 TRBV11-2 CASSLDWDRGTEAFF
TRBJ2-1 TRBV19 CASSIVGGTYNEQFF
TRBJ2-7 TRBV27 CASRPLLAGGSYEQYF
TRBJ1-2 TRBV19 CASSIRPEIAFYGYTF
TRBJ2-7 TRBV5-6 CASSLRTGGWSYEQYF
TRBJ1-5 TRBV2 CASAPDIDQPQHF
TRBJ2-7 TRBV15 CATSRDGDFYEQYF
TRBJ1-2 TRBV7-2 CASSLVGGAGYGYTF
TRBJ2-7 TRBV18 CASSPNPGVYEQYF
TRBJ2-1 TRBV25-1 CASSEYKARIDEQFF
TRBJ2-1 TRBV4-2 CASSQDYRLAGNNNEQFF
TRBJ1-1 TRBV7-9 CASSLDSPNTEAFF
TRBJ2-2 TRBV4-3 CASRKDRVIEELFF
TRBJ2-7 TRBV7-3 CASSTAGGSYEQYF
TRBJ2-5 TRBV21-1 CASSKGSGRVETQYF
TRBJ1-2 TRBV29-1 CSVEEGSATRYGYTF
TRBJ2-5 TRBV25-1 CASSESLAGGPSGETQYF
TRBJ1-1 TRBV5-1 CASSLAGVGNTEAFF
TRBJ2-5 TRBV28 CASSLWGQVRETQYF
TRBJ1-5 TRBV7-8 CASSLGQNNQPQHF
TRBJ2-7 TRBV4-3 CASSRHRDYEQYF
TRBJ1-1 TRBV19 CASSASRGRPEAFF
TRBJ2-7 TRBV27 CASRTVTGTGAPTYEQYF
TRBJ2-3 TRBV11-3 CASSLGRREITDTDTQYF
TRBJ1-5 TRBV4-1 CASSPTNVRPQHF
TRBJ2-1 TRBV5-4 CASSLVQGSYNEQFF
TRBJ2-1 TRBV19 CASSIEVADNEQFF
TRBJ1-2 TRBV6-6 CASSYLTGGGDGYTF
TRBJ1-4 TRBV27 CASSLSPRQGTNEKLFF